This T cell receptor beta chain stems from a study of technical replicates of blood from a handful of donors. The repertoire was sequenced with immunoSEQ multiplex PCR; TCRdb's copy has only in-frame clones and lacks some. The data hold 70,000 to 85,000 clones, with approximately 97% observed a single time. The length of the CDR3 is 14 residues. In germline, CDR1 is SGDLS, CDR2 YYNGEE. V was cut by 0 bases and J by 8 bases, with 14 bases left in between. The chain joins TRBV9 to TRBJ1-2; D is possibly TRBD1 (5 bases). This sequence originates from a human donor in good health. The sample comprised T cells isolated from PBMCs. The CDR3 nucleotides read TGTGCCAGCAGCGTAGCGAGGGGAGGGCAGGGCTACACCTTC. Residues: CASSVARGGQGYTF.